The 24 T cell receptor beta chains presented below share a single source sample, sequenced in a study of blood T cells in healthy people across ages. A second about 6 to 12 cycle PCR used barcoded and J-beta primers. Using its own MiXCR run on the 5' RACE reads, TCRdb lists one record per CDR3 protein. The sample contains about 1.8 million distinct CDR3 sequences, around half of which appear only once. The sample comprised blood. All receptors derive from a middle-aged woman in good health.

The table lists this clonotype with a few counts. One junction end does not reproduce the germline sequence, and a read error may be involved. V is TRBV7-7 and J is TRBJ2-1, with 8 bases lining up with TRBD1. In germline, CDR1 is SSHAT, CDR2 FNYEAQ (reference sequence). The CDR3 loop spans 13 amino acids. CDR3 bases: TGTGCTAGCAGCACAACAGGGGGGACTGAGCAGTTCTTC. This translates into CASSTTGGTEQFF. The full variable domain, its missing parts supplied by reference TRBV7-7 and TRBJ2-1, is GAGVSQSPRYKVTKRGQDVTLRCDPISSHATLYWYQQALGQGPEFLTYFNYEAQPDKSGLPSDRFSAERPEGSISTLTIQRTEQRDSAMYRCASSTTGGTEQFFGPGTRLTVL.

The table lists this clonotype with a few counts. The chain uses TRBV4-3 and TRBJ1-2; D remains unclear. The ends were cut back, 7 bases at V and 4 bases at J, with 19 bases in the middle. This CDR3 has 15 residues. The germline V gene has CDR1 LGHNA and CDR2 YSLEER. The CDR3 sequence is CASTFKDTAFYGYTF. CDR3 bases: TGCGCCAGCACCTTTAAAGACACTGCGTTCTATGGCTACACCTTC.

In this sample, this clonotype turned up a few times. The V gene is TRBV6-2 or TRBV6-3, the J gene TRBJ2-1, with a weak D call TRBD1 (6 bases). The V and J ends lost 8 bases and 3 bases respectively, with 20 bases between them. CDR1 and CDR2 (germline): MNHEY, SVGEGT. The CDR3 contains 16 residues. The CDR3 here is CASGKGGSSVYNEQFF. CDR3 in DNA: TGTGCCAGCGGAAAAGGGGGTAGTAGTGTCTACAATGAGCAGTTCTTC.

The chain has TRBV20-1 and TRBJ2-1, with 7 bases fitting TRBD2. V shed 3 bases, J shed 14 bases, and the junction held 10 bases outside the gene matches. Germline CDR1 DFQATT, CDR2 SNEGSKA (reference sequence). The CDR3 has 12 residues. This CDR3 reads CSASAQRGEKFF. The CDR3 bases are TGCAGTGCTAGCGCCCAGCGGGGAGAAAAGTTCTTC.

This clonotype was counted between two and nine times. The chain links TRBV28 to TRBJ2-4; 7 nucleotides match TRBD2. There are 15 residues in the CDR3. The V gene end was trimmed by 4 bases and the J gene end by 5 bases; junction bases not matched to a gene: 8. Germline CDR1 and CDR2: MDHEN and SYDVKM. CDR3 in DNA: TGTGCCAGCAGTTCCAGGGAGGGGTTCGAAAACATTCAGTACTTC. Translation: CASSSREGFENIQYF.

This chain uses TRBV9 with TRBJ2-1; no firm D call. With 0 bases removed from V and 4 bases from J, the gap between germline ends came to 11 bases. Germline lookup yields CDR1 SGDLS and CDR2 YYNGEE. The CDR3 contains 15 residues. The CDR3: CASSVEGLGYNEQFF. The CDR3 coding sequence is TGTGCCAGCAGCGTAGAAGGGTTGGGGTACAATGAGCAGTTCTTC.

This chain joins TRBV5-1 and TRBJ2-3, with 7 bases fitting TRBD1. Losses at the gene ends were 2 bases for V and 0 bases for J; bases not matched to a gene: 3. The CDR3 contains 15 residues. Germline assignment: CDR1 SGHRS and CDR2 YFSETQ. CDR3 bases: TGCGCCAGCAGCTTCCACAGGGGAAGCACAGATACGCAGTATTTT. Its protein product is CASSFHRGSTDTQYF.

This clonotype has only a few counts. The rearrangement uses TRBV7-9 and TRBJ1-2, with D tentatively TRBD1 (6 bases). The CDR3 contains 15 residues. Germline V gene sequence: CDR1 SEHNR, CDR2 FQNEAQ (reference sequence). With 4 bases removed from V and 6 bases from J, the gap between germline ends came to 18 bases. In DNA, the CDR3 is TGTGCCAGCAGCTCCGATCCGACAGGACCAGATGGCTACACCTTC. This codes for CASSSDPTGPDGYTF.

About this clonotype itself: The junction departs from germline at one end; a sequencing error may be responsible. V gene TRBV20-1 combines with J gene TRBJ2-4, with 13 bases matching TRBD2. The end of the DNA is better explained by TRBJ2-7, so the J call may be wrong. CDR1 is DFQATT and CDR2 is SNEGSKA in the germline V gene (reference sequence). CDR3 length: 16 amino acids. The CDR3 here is CSTSWTSGGSRGEQYF. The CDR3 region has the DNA TGCAGTACTAGTTGGACTAGCGGGGGTTCTAGGGGCGAGCAGTACTTC.

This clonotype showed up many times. DNA of the CDR3: TGTGCCAGCAGTTCATCAATTGGCGAGCAGTACTTC. Translated: CASSSSIGEQYF. The chain joins TRBV28 to TRBJ2-7; D unresolved. CDR1 is MDHEN, CDR2 SYDVKM, per germline. CDR3 length equals 12 residues. V gave up 4 bases and J gave up 6 bases, with 10 bases separating them.

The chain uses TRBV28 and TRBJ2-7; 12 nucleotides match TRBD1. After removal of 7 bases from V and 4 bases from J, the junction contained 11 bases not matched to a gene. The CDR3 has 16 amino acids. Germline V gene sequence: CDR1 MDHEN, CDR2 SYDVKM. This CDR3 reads CASTILGQGALYEQYF. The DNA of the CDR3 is TGTGCCAGCACCATTTTGGGACAGGGGGCCTTATACGAGCAGTACTTC.

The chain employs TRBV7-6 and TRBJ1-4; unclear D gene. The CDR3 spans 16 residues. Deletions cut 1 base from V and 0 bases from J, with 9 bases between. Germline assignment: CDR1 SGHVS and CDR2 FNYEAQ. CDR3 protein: CASSLESLATNEKLFF. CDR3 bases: TGTGCCAGCAGCTTAGAATCTCTTGCAACTAATGAAAAACTGTTTTTT. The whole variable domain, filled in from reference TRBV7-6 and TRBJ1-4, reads GAGVSQSPRYKVTKRGQDVALRCDPISGHVSLYWYRQALGQGPEFLTYFNYEAQQDKSGLPNDRFSAERPEGSISTLTIQRTEQRDSAMYRCASSLESLATNEKLFFGSGTQLSVL.

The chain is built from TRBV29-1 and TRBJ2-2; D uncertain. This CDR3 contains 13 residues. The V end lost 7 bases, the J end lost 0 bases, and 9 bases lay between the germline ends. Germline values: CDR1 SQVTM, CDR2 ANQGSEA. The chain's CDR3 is CSGQNANTGELFF. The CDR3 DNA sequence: TGCAGCGGCCAGAACGCGAACACCGGGGAGCTGTTTTTT.

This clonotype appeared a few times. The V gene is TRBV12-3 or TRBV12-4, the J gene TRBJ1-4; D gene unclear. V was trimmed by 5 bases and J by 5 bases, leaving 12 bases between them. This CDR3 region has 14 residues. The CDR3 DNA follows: TGTGCCAGCAGTCCTATGGCCCGCAATGAAAAACTGTTTTTT. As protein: CASSPMARNEKLFF.

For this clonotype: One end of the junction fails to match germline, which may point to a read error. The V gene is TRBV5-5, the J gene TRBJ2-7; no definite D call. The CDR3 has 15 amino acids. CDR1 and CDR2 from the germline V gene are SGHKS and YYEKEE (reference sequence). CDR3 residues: CACSLAATGTYEQYF. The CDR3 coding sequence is TGTGCCTGCAGCTTGGCAGCAACTGGGACCTACGAGCAGTACTTC.

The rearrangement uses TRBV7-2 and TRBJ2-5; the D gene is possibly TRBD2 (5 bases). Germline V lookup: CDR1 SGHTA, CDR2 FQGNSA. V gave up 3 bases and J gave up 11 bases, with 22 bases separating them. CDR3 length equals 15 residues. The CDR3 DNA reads TGTGCCAGCAGCTTCGAAGAGGGCGGTGTGGATGAGCAGTACTTC. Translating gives CASSFEEGGVDEQYF.

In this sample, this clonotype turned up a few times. This chain's CDR3 is CASSYSIGQGVGYEQYF. CDR3 nucleotides: TGTGCCAGCAGTTACTCGATTGGACAGGGGGTTGGGTACGAGCAGTACTTC. The chain has TRBV6-2 or TRBV6-3 and TRBJ2-7; 10 bases are shared with TRBD1. Germline values: CDR1 MNHEY, CDR2 SVGEGT. This CDR3 has 17 residues. Trimming removed 0 bases from V and 4 bases from J; junction bases left unmatched: 9.

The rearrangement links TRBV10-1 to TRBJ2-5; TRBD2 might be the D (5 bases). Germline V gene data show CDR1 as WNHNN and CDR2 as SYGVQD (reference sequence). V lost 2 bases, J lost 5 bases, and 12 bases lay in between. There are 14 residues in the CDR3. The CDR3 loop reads CASSEAGLRETQYF. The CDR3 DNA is TGCGCCAGCAGTGAGGCGGGCCTAAGGGAGACCCAGTACTTC.

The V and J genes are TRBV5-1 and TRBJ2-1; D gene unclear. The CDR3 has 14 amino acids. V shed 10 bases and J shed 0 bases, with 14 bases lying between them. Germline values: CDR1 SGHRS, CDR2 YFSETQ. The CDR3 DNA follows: TGCGCCGGCACCCCACCGGGCTCCTACAATGAGCAGTTCTTC. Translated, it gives CAGTPPGSYNEQFF.

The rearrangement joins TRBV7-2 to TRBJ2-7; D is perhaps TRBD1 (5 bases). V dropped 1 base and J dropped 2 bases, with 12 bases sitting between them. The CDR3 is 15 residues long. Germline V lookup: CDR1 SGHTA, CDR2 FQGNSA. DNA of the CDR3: TGTGCCAGCAGCTTAGATCTGGCAGGGCCCTACGAGCAGTACTTC. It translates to CASSLDLAGPYEQYF.

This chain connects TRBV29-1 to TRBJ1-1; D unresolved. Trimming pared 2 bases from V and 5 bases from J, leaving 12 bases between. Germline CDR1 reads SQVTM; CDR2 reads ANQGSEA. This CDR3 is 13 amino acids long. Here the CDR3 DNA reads TGCAGCGTTGAATCGGGGTGGGCGACTGAAGCTTTCTTT. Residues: CSVESGWATEAFF.

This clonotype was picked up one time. The CDR3 sequence is CASSYSQGATSGIYEQYF. DNA for the CDR3: TGTGCCAGCAGTTACTCCCAAGGGGCGACTAGCGGGATCTACGAGCAGTACTTC. V and J are TRBV6-5 and TRBJ2-7; 11 nucleotides align to TRBD2. The J segment lost 3 bases and the V segment lost 0 bases, leaving 10 bases of the junction unmatched. The germline CDR1 and CDR2 sequences are MNHEY and SVGAGI. The CDR3 sequence is 18 residues long.

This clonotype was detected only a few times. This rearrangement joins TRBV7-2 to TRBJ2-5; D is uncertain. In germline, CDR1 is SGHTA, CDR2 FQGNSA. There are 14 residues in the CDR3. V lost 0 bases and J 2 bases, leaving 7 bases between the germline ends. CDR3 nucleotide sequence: TGTGCCAGCAGCTTAGCACAGCATCAAGAGACCCAGTACTTC. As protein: CASSLAQHQETQYF.

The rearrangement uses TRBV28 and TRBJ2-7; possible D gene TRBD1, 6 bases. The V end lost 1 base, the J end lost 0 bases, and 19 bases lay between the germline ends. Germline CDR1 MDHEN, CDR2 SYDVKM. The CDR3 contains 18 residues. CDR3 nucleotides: TGTGCCAGCAGTTTATCATTGTTTGGACAGCAATACTCCTACGAGCAGTACTTC. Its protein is CASSLSLFGQQYSYEQYF.